This T cell receptor (beta chain) was found in a study of blood T cell repertoires in COVID-19. The CDR3 contains 14 residues. CDR1 and CDR2 (germline): LGHDT, YNNKEL (reference sequence). With 5 bases removed from V and 5 bases from J, the gap between germline ends came to 10 bases. Measured with immunoSEQ multiplex PCR; TCRdb has only the in-frame clones, and not every one. The table lists around 140,000 clones, approximately 90% of them singletons, with more than 15% in the top ten. The sample taken for sequencing was peripheral blood. The receptor's source is a man in his forties or fifties with active or convalescent COVID-19. The genes are TRBV3-1 (or the pseudogene TRBV3-2) and TRBJ1-6; D might be TRBD1 (5 bases). The CDR3 nucleotides read TGTGCCAGCAGCTACAGGTGCCATAATTCACCCCTCCACTTT. Translating gives CASSYRCHNSPLHF.